This paragraph reports one T cell receptor beta chain. Isolated RNA was reverse transcribed in full, so expressed TCRB transcripts were sequenced. Sequencing was performed with immunoSEQ multiplex PCR; in TCRdb, only in-frame clones are kept and a portion is missing. The sample has under 450,000 clones; about 15% are singletons. Germline CDR1 and CDR2: SGHNT and YYREEE (reference sequence). With 0 bases removed from V and 3 bases from J, the gap between germline ends came to 13 bases. The CDR3 covers 15 residues. The sample comes from a study of beta chain features in type 1 diabetes. The chain couples TRBV5-4 to TRBJ2-7, with D possibly TRBD2 on 5 matching bases. This clonotype was obtained from a man aged 25-45 years in good health. Sequenced sample: naive CD4+ T cells from blood. As DNA, the CDR3 is TGTGCCAGCAGCTTGGCCAGGACTGGGATCTACGAGCAGTACTTC. This gives the protein CASSLARTGIYEQYF.